Presented here are 22 T cell receptor beta chains from one specimen sequenced in a study of T cells in localized non-small cell lung cancer. Measured with immunoSEQ multiplex PCR; TCRdb has only the in-frame clones, and not every one. The table has about 24,000 clones, about nine tenths seen once. This specimen consisted of peripheral blood, obtained before any cancer treatment. The receptors stem from a man aged 40 to 70 with stage I squamous cell lung carcinoma.

V gene TRBV7-2 combines with J gene TRBJ1-2, with 10 bases aligning to TRBD1. The V and J ends lost 5 bases and 4 bases, in that order; junction bases with no gene match: 7. This CDR3 is built from 15 residues. The V gene's germline CDR1 is SGHTA and CDR2 FQGNSA. In DNA, the CDR3 is TGTGCCAGCAGCCCTAGGACAGGGGGGCCCTATGGCTACACCTTC. As protein: CASSPRTGGPYGYTF.

This clone was seen a handful of times. The chain has TRBV10-3 and TRBJ1-5; no firm D call. Germline-derived CDR1 and CDR2 are ENHRY and SYGVKD. Trimming left V 4 bases short and J 4 bases short, with 11 bases between. The CDR3 runs to 14 residues. CDR3 nucleotide sequence: TGTGCCATCAGTGTTGAGGCCGGTAATCAGCCCCAGCATTTT. Its protein product is CAISVEAGNQPQHF.

The chain is built from TRBV7-8 and TRBJ1-2; unclear D gene. The CDR3 totals 16 residues. Per the germline V gene, CDR1 is SGHVS and CDR2 is FQNEAQ. V lost 4 bases, J lost 3 bases, and 18 bases lay in between. This CDR3 reads CASSSVGRTADYGYTF. CDR3 nucleotide sequence: TGTGCCAGCAGCTCGGTAGGACGCACAGCAGACTATGGCTACACCTTC.

The chain employs TRBV19 and TRBJ1-2; D is undetermined. CDR3 size: 15 residues. Germline V gene data show CDR1 as LNHDA and CDR2 as SQIVND (reference sequence). Trimming pared 5 bases from V and 4 bases from J, leaving 17 bases between. The CDR3 reads CASSPEGRESYGYTF. CDR3 in DNA: TGTGCCAGTAGTCCCGAAGGGCGTGAAAGCTATGGCTACACCTTC. Looking up the rest from reference TRBV19 and TRBJ1-2 gives the full variable domain: DGGITQSPKYLFRKEGQNVTLSCEQNLNHDAMYWYRQDPGQGLRLIYYSQIVNDFQKGDIAEGYSVSREKKESFPLTVTSAQKNPTAFYLCASSPEGRESYGYTFGSGTRLTVV.

V is TRBV6-5 and J is TRBJ1-2; D uncertain. Trimming removed 0 bases at V and 8 bases at J, with 13 bases between. Per the germline V gene, CDR1 is MNHEY and CDR2 is SVGAGI. The CDR3 spans 14 residues. The DNA of the CDR3 is TGTGCCAGCAGTTACTCGAGTGGAAGGTCGGGCTACACCTTC. Protein: CASSYSSGRSGYTF.

The CDR3 loop reads CASSPLQPQETQYF. The CDR3 DNA sequence: TGTGCCAGCAGCCCCCTTCAACCTCAAGAGACCCAGTACTTC. V usage is TRBV7-2 and J usage is TRBJ2-5; D gene ambiguous. Trimming shortened V by 5 bases and J by 2 bases, and 12 bases separated the two germline ends. The CDR3 loop spans 14 amino acids. CDR1 and CDR2 from the germline V gene are SGHTA and FQGNSA. Full variable domain (rest looked up from reference TRBV7-2 and TRBJ2-5): GAGVSQSPSNKVTEKGKDVELRCDPISGHTALYWYRQSLGQGLEFLIYFQGNSAPDKSGLPSDRFSAERTGGSVSTLTIQRTQQEDSAVYLCASSPLQPQETQYFGPGTRLLVL.

The chain has TRBV7-7 and TRBJ2-7; D possibly corresponds to TRBD1 (5 bases). V was trimmed by 5 bases and J by 5 bases, leaving 13 bases between them. Germline assignment: CDR1 SSHAT and CDR2 FNYEAQ (reference sequence). The CDR3 sequence is 13 residues long. This CDR3 is CASSQGYDHEQYF. For the CDR3, the DNA is TGTGCCAGCAGCCAGGGTTATGACCACGAGCAGTACTTC.

The chain uses TRBV11-2 and TRBJ1-1; D may be TRBD1 (5 bases). Germline V gene lookup returns CDR1 SGHAT and CDR2 FQNNGV. V lost 2 bases to trimming and J lost 4 bases, with 14 bases between them. There are 15 residues in the CDR3. The CDR3 bases are TGTGCCAGCAGCTTAAATCAGGGCTGGGGCACTGAAGCTTTCTTT. This encodes CASSLNQGWGTEAFF.

This clone has just one count. The chain combines TRBV10-3 with TRBJ1-3, with 10 bases fitting TRBD1. The CDR3 loop spans 17 amino acids. V dropped 6 bases and J dropped 8; count of bases not matched to a gene: 16. From germline, CDR1 is ENHRY and CDR2 SYGVKD. Here the CDR3 DNA reads TGTGCCATCAGACGAGGCCGGGACAGGGGAGGAAAAGACACCATATATTTT. This encodes CAIRRGRDRGGKDTIYF.

This clone is medium-sized within its sample. J is TRBJ2-7 and V is TRBV19; 8 bases line up with TRBD2. Germline assignment: CDR1 LNHDA and CDR2 SQIVND (reference sequence). V lost 5 bases, J lost 0 bases, and 9 bases stayed unmatched. This CDR3 spans 16 amino acids. This chain's CDR3 is CASSRRSGGDSYEQYF. As DNA, the CDR3 is TGTGCCAGTAGTCGACGGAGCGGGGGCGACTCCTACGAGCAGTACTTC.

The rearrangement uses TRBV29-1 and TRBJ2-3; D call uncertain. Germline V lookup: CDR1 SQVTM, CDR2 ANQGSEA. The CDR3 is 13 amino acids. V gave up 8 bases and J gave up 2 bases, with 14 bases separating them. The CDR3, as DNA: TGCAGCCTACAGACGGGTAACACAGATACGCAGTATTTT. Its translation is CSLQTGNTDTQYF.

The rearrangement links TRBV5-1 to TRBJ2-7, with TRBD1 matching over 8 bases. Germline V gene sequence: CDR1 SGHRS, CDR2 YFSETQ. J lost 5 bases, V lost 7 bases, and 11 bases had no gene match. The CDR3 covers 14 residues. The CDR3 here is CASSITTGGNEQYF. As DNA, the CDR3 is TGCGCCAGCTCCATAACCACAGGGGGAAACGAGCAGTACTTC. Together with reference TRBV5-1 and TRBJ2-7, the CDR3 gives the full variable domain: KAGVTQTPRYLIKTRGQQVTLSCSPISGHRSVSWYQQTPGQGLQFLFEYFSETQRNKGNFPGRFSGRQFSNSRSEMNVSTLELGDSALYLCASSITTGGNEQYFGPGTRLTVT.

This clone was seen just once. The V call is TRBV18, the J call TRBJ2-3, with D maybe TRBD2 (6 bases). The CDR3 loop spans 15 amino acids. Germline CDR1 and CDR2: KGHSH and LQKENI. V was shortened by 5 bases and J by 1 base, with 13 bases between the two germline ends. CDR3 bases: TGTGCCAGCTCATATACCGGGACTGGCACAGATACGCAGTATTTT. Amino acid sequence: CASSYTGTGTDTQYF. Filled out from reference TRBV18 and TRBJ2-3, the complete variable domain reads NAGVMQNPRHLVRRRGQEARLRCSPMKGHSHVYWYRQLPEEGLKFMVYLQKENIIDESGMPKERFSAEFPKEGPSILRIQQVVRGDSAAYFCASSYTGTGTDTQYFGPGTRLTVL.

About this clone itself: One end of the junction does not line up with germline, which may come from a read error. This rearrangement joins TRBV7-2 to TRBJ1-6; tentatively, D is TRBD1 (5 bases). CDR1 and CDR2 from the germline V gene are SGHTA and FQGNSA. The CDR3 runs to 13 residues. CDR3 sequence: CASSPQWAGKAYF. The CDR3 DNA sequence: TGTGCCAGCAGCCCGCAATGGGCAGGGAAAGCCTACTTT.

The genes are TRBV5-4 and TRBJ2-5; D is perhaps TRBD1 or TRBD2 (6 bases each). The CDR3 is made up of 16 amino acids. Trimming took off 1 base at V and 5 bases at J, with 18 bases between the two ends. Germline V gene sequence: CDR1 SGHNT, CDR2 YYREEE (reference sequence). CDR3 sequence (DNA): TGTGCCAGCAGCTTGTTTTTGGGGGGCGGAGGGGAGACCCAGTACTTC. Amino acid sequence: CASSLFLGGGGETQYF.

The chain joins TRBV7-3 to TRBJ2-7; 9 bases map to TRBD2. CDR3 length equals 14 residues. V shed 5 bases and J 3 bases; nucleotides not matched to a gene: 5. Germline V gene data show CDR1 as SGHTA and CDR2 as FQGTGA. The CDR3 DNA sequence: TGTGCCAGCAGCGTAGCGGGGGCCAACTACGAGCAGTACTTC. This sequence encodes CASSVAGANYEQYF. Complete variable domain (other parts from reference TRBV7-3 and TRBJ2-7): GAGVSQTPSNKVTEKGKYVELRCDPISGHTALYWYRQSLGQGPEFLIYFQGTGAADDSGLPNDRFFAVRPEGSVSTLKIQRTERGDSAVYLCASSVAGANYEQYFGPGTRLTVT.

The rearrangement uses TRBV6-5 and TRBJ1-2, with a weak D call TRBD1 (6 bases). Germline CDR1 MNHEY, CDR2 SVGAGI. Trimming removed 7 bases from V and 6 bases from J, with 12 bases in between. The CDR3 runs 12 residues. Written as DNA, the CDR3 is TGTGCCAGCAAGGAGGGACATAATGGCTACACCTTC. This gives the protein CASKEGHNGYTF.

V gene TRBV14 combines with J gene TRBJ2-1; D remains ambiguous. Germline-derived CDR1 and CDR2 are SGHDN and FVKESK. The CDR3 covers 16 residues. V lost 1 base and J 5 bases, leaving 15 bases between the germline ends. The CDR3 sequence: CASSQGLTPPNNEQFF. The DNA of the CDR3 is TGTGCCAGCAGCCAAGGGTTGACACCACCTAACAATGAGCAGTTCTTC.

The table lists this clone with a count of one. The gene calls are TRBV18 and TRBJ2-1; D is perhaps TRBD1 (6 bases). This CDR3 is 14 amino acids long. V shed 3 bases and J shed 10 bases, with 16 bases lying between them. Germline V gene data show CDR1 as KGHSH and CDR2 as LQKENI. The CDR3 reads CASSPLGGRGEQFF. CDR3 coding DNA: TGTGCCAGCTCACCCCTTGGGGGCCGTGGGGAGCAGTTCTTC.

V gene TRBV7-9 combines with J gene TRBJ1-6, with D possibly TRBD1 on 5 matching bases. CDR3 length: 14 amino acids. The germline V gene encodes CDR1 SEHNR and CDR2 FQNEAQ (reference sequence). The V end was cut by 0 bases, the J end by 9 bases, with 9 bases between. CDR3 residues: CASSLAGVGSPLHF. The CDR3 nucleotides read TGTGCCAGCAGCTTAGCGGGGGTGGGTTCACCCCTCCACTTT. Combining the CDR3 with reference TRBV7-9 and TRBJ1-6 gives the whole variable domain DTGVSQNPRHKITKRGQNVTFRCDPISEHNRLYWYRQTLGQGPEFLTYFQNEAQLEKSRLLSDRFSAERPKGSFSTLEIQRTEQGDSAMYLCASSLAGVGSPLHFGNGTRLTVT.

J is TRBJ2-3 and V is TRBV2; 11 bases are shared with TRBD2. Looked up from germline, CDR1 is SNHLY and CDR2 is FYNNEI. This CDR3 has 15 residues. After removal of 9 bases from V and 2 bases from J, the junction contained 7 bases not matched to a gene. The CDR3: CASPPSGGYTDTQYF. CDR3 bases: TGTGCCAGTCCCCCTAGCGGGGGGTACACAGATACGCAGTATTTT.

The chain combines TRBV28 with TRBJ1-5; the D gene is possibly TRBD1 (6 bases). This CDR3 comprises 16 residues. With 6 bases removed from V and 4 bases from J, the gap between germline ends came to 19 bases. Germline V lookup: CDR1 MDHEN, CDR2 SYDVKM. The CDR3 sequence is CASRTTSGQPNQPQHF. The CDR3 DNA is TGTGCCAGCAGGACTACCTCTGGACAGCCAAATCAGCCCCAGCATTTT.